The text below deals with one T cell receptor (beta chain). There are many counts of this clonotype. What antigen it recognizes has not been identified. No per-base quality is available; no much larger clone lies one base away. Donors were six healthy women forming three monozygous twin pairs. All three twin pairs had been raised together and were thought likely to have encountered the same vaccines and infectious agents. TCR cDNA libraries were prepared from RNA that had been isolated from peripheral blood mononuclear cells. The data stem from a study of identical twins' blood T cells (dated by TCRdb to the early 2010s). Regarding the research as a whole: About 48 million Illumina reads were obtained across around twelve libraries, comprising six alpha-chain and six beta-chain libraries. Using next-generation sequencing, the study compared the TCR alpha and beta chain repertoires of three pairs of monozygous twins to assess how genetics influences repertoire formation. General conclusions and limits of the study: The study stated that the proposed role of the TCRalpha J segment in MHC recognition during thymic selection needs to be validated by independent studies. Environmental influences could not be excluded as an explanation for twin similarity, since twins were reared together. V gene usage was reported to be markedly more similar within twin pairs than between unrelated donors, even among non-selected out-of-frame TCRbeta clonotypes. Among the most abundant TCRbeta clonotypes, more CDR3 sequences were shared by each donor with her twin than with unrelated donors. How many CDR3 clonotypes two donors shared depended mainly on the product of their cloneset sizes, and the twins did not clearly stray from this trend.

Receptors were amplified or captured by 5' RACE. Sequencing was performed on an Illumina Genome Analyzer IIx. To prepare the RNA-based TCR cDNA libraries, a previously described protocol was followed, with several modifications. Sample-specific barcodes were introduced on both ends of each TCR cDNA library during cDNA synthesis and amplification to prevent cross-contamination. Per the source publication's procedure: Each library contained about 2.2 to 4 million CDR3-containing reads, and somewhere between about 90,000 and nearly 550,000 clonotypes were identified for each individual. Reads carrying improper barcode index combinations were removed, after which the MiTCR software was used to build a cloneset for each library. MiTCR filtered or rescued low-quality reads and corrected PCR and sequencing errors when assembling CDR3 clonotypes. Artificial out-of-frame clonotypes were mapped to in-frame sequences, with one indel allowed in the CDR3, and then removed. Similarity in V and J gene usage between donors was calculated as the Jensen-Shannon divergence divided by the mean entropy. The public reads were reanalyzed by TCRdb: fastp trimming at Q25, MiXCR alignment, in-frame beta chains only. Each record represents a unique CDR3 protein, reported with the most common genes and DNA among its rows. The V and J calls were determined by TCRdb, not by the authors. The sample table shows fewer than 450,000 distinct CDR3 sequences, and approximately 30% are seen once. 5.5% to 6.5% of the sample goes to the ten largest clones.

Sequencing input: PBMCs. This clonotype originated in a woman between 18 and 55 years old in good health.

The DNA sequence follows: TGCAGCGTGCCACCTGGGACTAGCAGTTCCTACAATGAGCAGTTCTTC. Its protein reads: CSVPPGTSSSYNEQFF. The receptor chain draws on TRBV29-1 and TRBJ2-1, and 9 junction bases match TRBD2. Per the germline V gene, SQVTM is the CDR1 and ANQGSEA is the CDR2. Its CDR3 holds 16 amino acids, cysteine through phenylalanine. Only the CDR3 region is kept as DNA, spanning 48 bases read in frame from base 1. Relative to germline, V is missing 6 bases and J is missing 1 base, with 10 bases of the junction outside any gene match.